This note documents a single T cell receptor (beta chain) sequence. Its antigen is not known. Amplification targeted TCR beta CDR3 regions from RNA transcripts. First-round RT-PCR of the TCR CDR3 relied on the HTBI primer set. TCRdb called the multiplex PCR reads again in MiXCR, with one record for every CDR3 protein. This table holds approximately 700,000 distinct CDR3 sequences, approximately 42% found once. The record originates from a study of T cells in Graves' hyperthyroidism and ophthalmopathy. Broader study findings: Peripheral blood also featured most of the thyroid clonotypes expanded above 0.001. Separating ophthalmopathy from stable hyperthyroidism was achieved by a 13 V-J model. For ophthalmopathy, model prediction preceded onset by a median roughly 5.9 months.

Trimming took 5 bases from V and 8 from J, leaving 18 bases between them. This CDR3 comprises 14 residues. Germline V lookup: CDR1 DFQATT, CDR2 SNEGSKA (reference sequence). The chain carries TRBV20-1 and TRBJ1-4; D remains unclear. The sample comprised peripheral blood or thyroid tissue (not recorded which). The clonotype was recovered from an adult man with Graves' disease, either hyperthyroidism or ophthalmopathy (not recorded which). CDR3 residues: CSAFDATSGEKLFF. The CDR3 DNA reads TGCAGTGCTTTCGACGCCACCTCGGGCGAAAAACTGTTTTTT.